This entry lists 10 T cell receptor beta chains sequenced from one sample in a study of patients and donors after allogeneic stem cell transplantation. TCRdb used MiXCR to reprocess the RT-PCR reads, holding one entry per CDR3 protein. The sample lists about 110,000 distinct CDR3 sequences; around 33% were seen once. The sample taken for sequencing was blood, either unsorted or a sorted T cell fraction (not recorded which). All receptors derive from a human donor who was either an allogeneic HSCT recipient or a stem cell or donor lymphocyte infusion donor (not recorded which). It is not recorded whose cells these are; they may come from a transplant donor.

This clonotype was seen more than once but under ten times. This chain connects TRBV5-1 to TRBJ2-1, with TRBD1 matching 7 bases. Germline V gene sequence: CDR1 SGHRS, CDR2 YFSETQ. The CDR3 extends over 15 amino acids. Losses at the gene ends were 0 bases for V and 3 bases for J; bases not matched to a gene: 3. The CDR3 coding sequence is TGCGCCAGCAGCTTGGATGGGACAGACTACAATGAGCAGTTCTTC. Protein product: CASSLDGTDYNEQFF.

CDR3 sequence (DNA): TGTGCCAGCAGGATCCAGGGCAATGAGCAGTTCTTC. It specifies CASRIQGNEQFF. V and J are TRBV12-3 or TRBV12-4 and TRBJ2-1; a possible D gene is TRBD1 (5 bases). Trimming stripped 6 bases from V and 6 bases from J, with 9 bases between. This CDR3 spans 12 amino acids.

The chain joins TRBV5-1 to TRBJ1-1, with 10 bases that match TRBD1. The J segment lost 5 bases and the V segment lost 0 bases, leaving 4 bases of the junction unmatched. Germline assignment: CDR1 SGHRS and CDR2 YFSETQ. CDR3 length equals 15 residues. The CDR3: CASSLAGQGGTEAFF. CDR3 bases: TGCGCCAGCAGCTTGGCCGGACAGGGGGGTACTGAAGCTTTCTTT.

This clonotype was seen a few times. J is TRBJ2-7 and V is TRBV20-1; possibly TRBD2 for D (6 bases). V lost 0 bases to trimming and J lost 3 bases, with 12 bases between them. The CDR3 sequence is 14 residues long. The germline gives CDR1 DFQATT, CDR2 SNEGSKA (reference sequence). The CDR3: CSARDHHGGYEQYF. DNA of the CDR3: TGCAGTGCTAGAGATCACCACGGGGGCTACGAGCAGTACTTC.

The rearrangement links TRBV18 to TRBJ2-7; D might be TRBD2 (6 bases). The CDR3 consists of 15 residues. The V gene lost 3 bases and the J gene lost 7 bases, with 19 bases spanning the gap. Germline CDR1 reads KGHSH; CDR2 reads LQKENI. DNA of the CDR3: TGTGCCAGCTCACCTCGGGGGACCGTCCAATCTGAGCAGTACTTC. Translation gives CASSPRGTVQSEQYF.

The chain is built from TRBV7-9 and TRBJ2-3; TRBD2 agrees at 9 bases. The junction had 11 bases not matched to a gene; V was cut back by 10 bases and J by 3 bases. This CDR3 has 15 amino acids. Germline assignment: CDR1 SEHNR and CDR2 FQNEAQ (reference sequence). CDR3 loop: CAIALSGSSTDTQYF. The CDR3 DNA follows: TGTGCCATCGCACTTAGCGGGAGTTCGACAGATACGCAGTATTTT.

The CDR3 is CASSVGDYHLETQYF. The CDR3 DNA reads as TGTGCCAGCAGCGTAGGGGACTACCACTTGGAGACCCAGTACTTC. The V and J genes are TRBV9 and TRBJ2-5, with 7 bases identical to TRBD2. CDR1 and CDR2 from the germline V gene are SGDLS and YYNGEE. Trimming removed 0 bases from V and 5 bases from J; junction bases left unmatched: 7. The CDR3 extends over 15 amino acids.

CDR3 in amino acids: CASIGSSGRERGNEQFF. The CDR3 DNA reads as TGTGCCAGCATAGGGAGTAGCGGGAGGGAGAGGGGCAATGAGCAGTTCTTC. The chain joins TRBV6-2 or TRBV6-3 to TRBJ2-1, with TRBD2 matching over 11 bases. Unmatched junction bases numbered 14, after V lost 7 bases and J lost 6 bases. The germline V gene encodes CDR1 MNHEY and CDR2 SVGEGT. This CDR3 has 17 amino acids.

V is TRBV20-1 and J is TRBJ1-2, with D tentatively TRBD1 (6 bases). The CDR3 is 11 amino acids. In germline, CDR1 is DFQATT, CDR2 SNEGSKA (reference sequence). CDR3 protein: CSAGATGGYTF. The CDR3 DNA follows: TGCAGCGCAGGGGCGACGGGGGGCTACACCTTC.

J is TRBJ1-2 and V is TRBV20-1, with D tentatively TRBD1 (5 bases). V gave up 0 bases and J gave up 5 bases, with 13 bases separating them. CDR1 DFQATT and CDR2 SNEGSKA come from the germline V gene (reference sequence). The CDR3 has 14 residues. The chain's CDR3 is CSARDRWDGYGYTF. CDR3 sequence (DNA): TGCAGTGCTAGAGATCGATGGGACGGTTATGGCTACACCTTC.